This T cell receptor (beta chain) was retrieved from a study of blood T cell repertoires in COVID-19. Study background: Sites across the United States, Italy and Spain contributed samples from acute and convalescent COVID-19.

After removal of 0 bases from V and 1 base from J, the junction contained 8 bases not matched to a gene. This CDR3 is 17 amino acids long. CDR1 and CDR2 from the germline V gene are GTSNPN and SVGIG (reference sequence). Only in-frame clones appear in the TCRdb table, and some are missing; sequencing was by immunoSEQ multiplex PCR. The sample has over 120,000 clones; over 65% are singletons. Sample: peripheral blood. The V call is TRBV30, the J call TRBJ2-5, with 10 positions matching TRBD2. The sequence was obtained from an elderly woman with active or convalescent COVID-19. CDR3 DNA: TGTGCCTGGAGTGTATTGGCTAGCGGGGGACTCCAAGAGACCCAGTACTTC. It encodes CAWSVLASGGLQETQYF.